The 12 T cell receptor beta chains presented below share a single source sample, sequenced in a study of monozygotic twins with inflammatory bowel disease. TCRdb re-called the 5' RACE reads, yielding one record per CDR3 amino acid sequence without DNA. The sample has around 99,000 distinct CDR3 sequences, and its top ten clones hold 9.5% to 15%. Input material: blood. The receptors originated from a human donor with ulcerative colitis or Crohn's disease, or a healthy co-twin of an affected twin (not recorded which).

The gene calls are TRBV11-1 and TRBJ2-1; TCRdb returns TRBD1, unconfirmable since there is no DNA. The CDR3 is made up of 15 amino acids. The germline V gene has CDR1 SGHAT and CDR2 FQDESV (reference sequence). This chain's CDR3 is CASSPDRAIEYGQFF.

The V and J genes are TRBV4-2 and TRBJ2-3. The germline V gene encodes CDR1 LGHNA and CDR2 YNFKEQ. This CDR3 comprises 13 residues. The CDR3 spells CASSQDLTDTQYF.

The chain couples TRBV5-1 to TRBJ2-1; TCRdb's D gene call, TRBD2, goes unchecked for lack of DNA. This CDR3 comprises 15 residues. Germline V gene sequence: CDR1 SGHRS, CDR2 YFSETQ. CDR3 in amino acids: CASSLEGPSTGEQFF.

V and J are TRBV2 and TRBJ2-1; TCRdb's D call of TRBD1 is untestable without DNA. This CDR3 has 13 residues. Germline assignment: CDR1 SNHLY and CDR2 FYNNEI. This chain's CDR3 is CASVRGELNEQFF.

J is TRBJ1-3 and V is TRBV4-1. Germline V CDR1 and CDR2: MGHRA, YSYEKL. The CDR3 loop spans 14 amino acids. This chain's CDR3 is CASRSRVSGNTIYF.

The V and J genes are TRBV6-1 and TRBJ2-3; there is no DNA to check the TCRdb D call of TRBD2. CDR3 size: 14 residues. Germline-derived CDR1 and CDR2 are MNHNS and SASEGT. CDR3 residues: CASSTREGPHTQYF.

The CDR3 reads CASSSWDRNIQYF. The genes are TRBV12-3 or TRBV12-4 and TRBJ2-4. The length of the CDR3 is 13 residues.

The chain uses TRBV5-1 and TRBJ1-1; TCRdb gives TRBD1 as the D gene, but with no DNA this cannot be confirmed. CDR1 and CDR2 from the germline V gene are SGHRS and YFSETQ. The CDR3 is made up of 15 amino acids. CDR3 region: CASSDLQGGNTEAFF. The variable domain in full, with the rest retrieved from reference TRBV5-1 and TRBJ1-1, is KAGVTQTPRYLIKTRGQQVTLSCSPISGHRSVSWYQQTPGQGLQFLFEYFSETQRNKGNFPGRFSGRQFSNSRSEMNVSTLELGDSALYLCASSDLQGGNTEAFFGQGTRLTVV.

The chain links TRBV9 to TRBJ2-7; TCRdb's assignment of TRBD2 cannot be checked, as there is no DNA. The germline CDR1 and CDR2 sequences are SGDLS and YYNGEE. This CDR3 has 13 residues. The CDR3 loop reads CASSIGGNGEQYF.

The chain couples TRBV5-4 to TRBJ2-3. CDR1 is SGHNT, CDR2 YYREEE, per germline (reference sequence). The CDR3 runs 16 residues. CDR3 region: CASSLASGIITDTQYF.

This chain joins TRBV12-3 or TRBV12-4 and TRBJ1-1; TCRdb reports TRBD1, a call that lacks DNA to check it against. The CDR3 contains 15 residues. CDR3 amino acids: CASSLGLQGNTEAFF.

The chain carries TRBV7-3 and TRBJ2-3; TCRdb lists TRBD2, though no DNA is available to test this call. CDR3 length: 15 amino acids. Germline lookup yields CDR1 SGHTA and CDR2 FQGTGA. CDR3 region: CASSSLAGNTDTQYF.